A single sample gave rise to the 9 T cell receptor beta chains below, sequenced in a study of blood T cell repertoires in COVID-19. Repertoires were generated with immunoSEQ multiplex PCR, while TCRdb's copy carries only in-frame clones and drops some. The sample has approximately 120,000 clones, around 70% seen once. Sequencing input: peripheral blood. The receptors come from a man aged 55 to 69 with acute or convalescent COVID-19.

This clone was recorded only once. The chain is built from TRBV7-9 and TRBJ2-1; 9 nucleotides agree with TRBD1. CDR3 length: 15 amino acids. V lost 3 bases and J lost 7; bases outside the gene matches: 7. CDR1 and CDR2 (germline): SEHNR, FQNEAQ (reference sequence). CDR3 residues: CASSFGTGGSNEQFF. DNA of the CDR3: TGTGCCAGCAGCTTCGGAACAGGGGGCTCGAATGAGCAGTTCTTC.

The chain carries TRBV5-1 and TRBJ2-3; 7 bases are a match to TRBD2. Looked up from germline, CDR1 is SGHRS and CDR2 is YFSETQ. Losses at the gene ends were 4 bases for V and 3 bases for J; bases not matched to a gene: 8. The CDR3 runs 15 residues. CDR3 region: CASSISSGTTDTQYF. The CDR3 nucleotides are TGCGCCAGCAGCATATCTAGCGGAACTACAGATACGCAGTATTTT.

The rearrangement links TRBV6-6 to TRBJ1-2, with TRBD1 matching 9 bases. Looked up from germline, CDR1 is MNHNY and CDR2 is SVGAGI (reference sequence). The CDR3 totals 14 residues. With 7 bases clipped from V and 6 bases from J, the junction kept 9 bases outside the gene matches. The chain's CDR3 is CASNRDRESDGYTF. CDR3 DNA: TGTGCCAGCAACCGGGACAGGGAGTCCGATGGCTACACCTTC.

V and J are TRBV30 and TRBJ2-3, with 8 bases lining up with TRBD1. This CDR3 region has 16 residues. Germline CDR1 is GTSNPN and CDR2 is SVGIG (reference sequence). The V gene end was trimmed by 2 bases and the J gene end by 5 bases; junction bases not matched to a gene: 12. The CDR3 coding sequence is TGTGCCTGGAGTCGAAAAGACAGGGGCCACGTAGATACGCAGTATTTT. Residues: CAWSRKDRGHVDTQYF.

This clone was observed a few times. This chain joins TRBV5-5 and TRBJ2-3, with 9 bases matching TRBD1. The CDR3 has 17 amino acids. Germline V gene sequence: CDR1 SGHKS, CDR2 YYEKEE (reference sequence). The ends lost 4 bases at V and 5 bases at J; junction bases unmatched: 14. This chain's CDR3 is CASSGFTGTGNRDTQYF. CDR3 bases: TGTGCCAGCAGCGGATTTACCGGGACAGGGAACCGAGATACGCAGTATTTT.

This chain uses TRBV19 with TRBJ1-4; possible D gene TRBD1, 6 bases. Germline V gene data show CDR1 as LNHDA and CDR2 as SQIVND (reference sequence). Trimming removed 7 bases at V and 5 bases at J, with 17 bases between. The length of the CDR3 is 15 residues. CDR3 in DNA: TGTGCCAGTAACCCCACAGGGACAATCAATGAAAAACTGTTTTTT. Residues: CASNPTGTINEKLFF.

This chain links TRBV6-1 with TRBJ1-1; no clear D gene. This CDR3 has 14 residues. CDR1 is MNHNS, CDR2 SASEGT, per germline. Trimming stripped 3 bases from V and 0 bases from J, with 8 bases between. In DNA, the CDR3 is TGTGCCAGCAGTGACCCGGTCATGAACACTGAAGCTTTCTTT. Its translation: CASSDPVMNTEAFF.

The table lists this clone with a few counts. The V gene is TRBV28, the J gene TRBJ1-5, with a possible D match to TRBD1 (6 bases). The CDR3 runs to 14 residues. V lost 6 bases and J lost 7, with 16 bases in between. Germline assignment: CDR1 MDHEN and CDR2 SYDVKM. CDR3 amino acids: CASRSGETRQPQHF. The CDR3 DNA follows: TGTGCCAGCAGGTCAGGGGAGACGAGGCAGCCCCAGCATTTT. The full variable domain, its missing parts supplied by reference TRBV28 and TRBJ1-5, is DVKVTQSSRYLVKRTGEKVFLECVQDMDHENMFWYRQDPGLGLRLIYFSYDVKMKEKGDIPEGYSVSREKKERFSLILESASTNQTSMYLCASRSGETRQPQHFGDGTRLSIL.

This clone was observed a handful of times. This CDR3 reads CASSSDTNTGELFF. The CDR3 region has the DNA TGTGCCAGCAGCTCGGACACGAACACCGGGGAGCTGTTTTTT. The rearrangement joins TRBV7-9 to TRBJ2-2; D perhaps matches TRBD1 (5 bases). The CDR3 is 14 residues long. Germline V lookup: CDR1 SEHNR, CDR2 FQNEAQ (reference sequence). V was cut by 4 bases and J by 0 bases, with 6 bases left in between.